The T cell receptor beta chain described here comes from a study of PD-1 blockade in classical Hodgkin lymphoma. Time point indicated: newly diagnosed, previously untreated cHL patient sample. Negative magnetic selection isolated CD4+ T cells from thawed PBMCs. The assay was immunoSEQ multiplex PCR, and TCRdb's table has in-frame clones only and misses some. The sample gives 30,000 to 40,000 clones, around 88% of which show up once; 0.2% to 0.25% is in the top ten. Per the germline V gene, CDR1 is LNHNV and CDR2 is YYDKDF (reference sequence). The CDR3 spans 14 residues. Trimming removed 5 bases at V and 6 bases at J, with 16 bases between.

Input material: CD4+ T cells from blood. The chain links TRBV15 to TRBJ1-1, with a tentative D call TRBD1 (5 bases). The receptor's source is a human donor with classical Hodgkin lymphoma. The CDR3 loop reads CATSGRDGWSEAFF. Written as DNA, the CDR3 is TGTGCCACCAGCGGACGGGACGGGTGGTCTGAAGCTTTCTTT.